This passage covers 22 T cell receptor beta chains from one sample sequenced in a study of blood T cell repertoires in COVID-19. Generated by immunoSEQ multiplex PCR, the TCRdb table keeps only in-frame clones and is missing some. This table holds under 450,000 clones, about 90% found once. The specimen was PBMCs or T cells enriched from blood (not recorded which). Every receptor here comes from a woman in her 30s who had recovered from COVID-19.

The gene calls are TRBV5-1 and TRBJ1-6, with D maybe TRBD1 (6 bases). CDR1 is SGHRS, CDR2 YFSETQ, per germline. The CDR3 has 14 amino acids. Trimming shortened V by 4 bases and J by 6 bases, and 11 bases separated the two germline ends. The CDR3 bases are TGCGCCAGCAGCCCCGACAGGAGTAATTCACCCCTCCACTTT. This gives the protein CASSPDRSNSPLHF.

The rearrangement links TRBV7-9 to TRBJ1-6; a possible D gene is TRBD1 (5 bases). Between the trimmed V and J ends, which lost 4 bases and 5 bases, there was a span of 9 bases. The CDR3 totals 14 residues. Germline CDR1 reads SEHNR; CDR2 reads FQNEAQ (reference sequence). In DNA form, the CDR3 reads TGTGCCAGCAGCTATTGGGGGGATAATTCACCCCTCCACTTT. Its protein product is CASSYWGDNSPLHF. Full variable domain (remainder filled in from reference TRBV7-9 and TRBJ1-6): DTGVSQNPRHKITKRGQNVTFRCDPISEHNRLYWYRQTLGQGPEFLTYFQNEAQLEKSRLLSDRFSAERPKGSFSTLEIQRTEQGDSAMYLCASSYWGDNSPLHFGNGTRLTVT.

The sample holds a few counts of this clone. The CDR3: CASSLTGLDTQYF. In nucleotides, the CDR3 is TGTGCCAGCAGTTTAACAGGGTTAGATACGCAGTATTTT. V gene TRBV2 combines with J gene TRBJ2-3; perhaps TRBD1 as D (6 bases). The CDR3 has 13 residues. Trimming left V 5 bases short and J 5 bases short, with 11 bases between. Germline V lookup: CDR1 SNHLY, CDR2 FYNNEI.

The CDR3 sequence is CASSPSTGATNEQFF. The CDR3 bases are TGTGCCAGCAGTCCCTCGACAGGGGCTACGAATGAGCAGTTCTTC. The chain combines TRBV27 with TRBJ2-1; 8 nucleotides agree with TRBD1. The CDR3 length is 15 residues. Germline CDR1 is MNHEY and CDR2 is SMNVEV (reference sequence). The V and J ends lost 5 bases and 7 bases, in that order; junction bases with no gene match: 10.

This chain joins TRBV27 and TRBJ2-3; 16 bases are shared with TRBD2. CDR3 length: 15 residues. Germline assignment: CDR1 MNHEY and CDR2 SMNVEV (reference sequence). With 8 bases clipped from V and 1 base from J, the junction kept 0 bases outside the gene matches. The CDR3 DNA sequence: TGTGCCAGCGGGACTAGCGGGAGGGGCACAGATACGCAGTATTTT. Translated: CASGTSGRGTDTQYF.

Only one count was recorded for this clone. V usage is TRBV7-2 and J usage is TRBJ2-5, with 11 bases aligning to TRBD2. Germline loops: CDR1 SGHTA, CDR2 FQGNSA. V shed 5 bases and J 2 bases; nucleotides not matched to a gene: 4. The CDR3 runs to 15 residues. The CDR3 protein is CASSLGLAVQETQYF. As DNA, the CDR3 is TGTGCCAGCAGCCTGGGACTAGCGGTACAAGAGACCCAGTACTTC.

The sample holds a few counts of this clone. The chain recombines TRBV27 with TRBJ2-7; D perhaps matches TRBD1 (5 bases). The CDR3 sequence is 13 residues long. V was shortened by 4 bases and J by 3 bases, with 10 bases between the two germline ends. Germline assignment: CDR1 MNHEY and CDR2 SMNVEV (reference sequence). The DNA for the CDR3 is TGTGCCAGCAGTTACCAGGACAACTACGAGCAGTACTTC. Its protein product is CASSYQDNYEQYF.

This clone was recorded a few times. The gene calls are TRBV29-1 and TRBJ2-7; TRBD1 aligns across 9 bases. The CDR3 is 15 residues long. Germline assignment: CDR1 SQVTM and CDR2 ANQGSEA. V lost 2 bases, J lost 0 bases, and 5 bases stayed unmatched. The CDR3 region has the DNA TGCAGCGTTGAAAGGACAGGGGACAACTCCTACGAGCAGTACTTC. This sequence encodes CSVERTGDNSYEQYF.

The chain carries TRBV3-1 (or the pseudogene TRBV3-2) and TRBJ1-1; 9 bases agree with TRBD1. The CDR3 contains 14 residues. J was trimmed by 4 bases and V by 2 bases; bases with no gene match: 2. Per germline, CDR1 LGHDT and CDR2 YNNKEL (reference sequence). CDR3 residues: CASSQPDRGTEAFF. Written as DNA, the CDR3 is TGTGCCAGCAGCCAACCGGACAGGGGCACTGAAGCTTTCTTT.

This chain joins TRBV30 and TRBJ1-1, with D perhaps TRBD1 (5 bases). Trimming pared 2 bases from V and 1 base from J, leaving 11 bases between. CDR3 length: 14 residues. CDR1 and CDR2 (germline): GTSNPN, SVGIG (reference sequence). The chain's CDR3 is CAWSLSTGNTEAFF. The CDR3 DNA reads TGTGCCTGGAGTCTTTCTACAGGGAACACTGAAGCTTTCTTT.

Only a few counts were recorded for this clone. The V gene is TRBV6-2 or TRBV6-3, the J gene TRBJ2-3; 9 bases line up with TRBD2. The germline V gene has CDR1 MNHEY and CDR2 SVGEGT. The V segment lost 2 bases and the J segment 2 bases; nucleotides outside the gene matches: 11. The CDR3 is 18 amino acids. This chain's CDR3 is CASSYGGRGLRTTDTQYF. In nucleotides, the CDR3 is TGTGCCAGCAGTTACGGCGGGAGGGGGCTCCGTACCACAGATACGCAGTATTTT.

The chain has TRBV5-4 and TRBJ1-2, with no clear D. With 4 bases removed from V and 5 bases from J, the gap between germline ends came to 9 bases. The CDR3 runs 12 residues. Germline assignment: CDR1 SGHNT and CDR2 YYREEE (reference sequence). The CDR3 DNA sequence: TGTGCCAGCAGCGAGGAGGATTATGGCTACACCTTC. As protein: CASSEEDYGYTF.

The rearrangement links TRBV15 to TRBJ2-7; TRBD1 aligns across 7 bases. The V segment lost 1 base and the J segment 2 bases; nucleotides outside the gene matches: 5. This CDR3 is built from 15 residues. Germline CDR1 and CDR2: LNHNV and YYDKDF (reference sequence). DNA of the CDR3: TGTGCCACCAGCAGAGGGGACGGGACAGCCTACGAGCAGTACTTC. Translating it yields CATSRGDGTAYEQYF. The full variable domain, completed using reference TRBV15 and TRBJ2-7, is DAMVIQNPRYQVTQFGKPVTLSCSQTLNHNVMYWYQQKSSQAPKLLFHYYDKDFNNEADTPDNFQSRRPNTSFCFLDIRSPGLGDTAMYLCATSRGDGTAYEQYFGPGTRLTVT.

V usage is TRBV6-5 and J usage is TRBJ2-1; possibly TRBD1 for D (5 bases). CDR3 length equals 13 residues. The V end was cut by 7 bases, the J end by 10 bases, with 17 bases between. Looked up from germline, CDR1 is MNHEY and CDR2 is SVGAGI. The CDR3 nucleotides read TGTGCCAGCATGAGCCCAGGGTTGGGGGAGCAGTTCTTC. Its translation: CASMSPGLGEQFF.

The rearrangement links TRBV7-3 to TRBJ1-2; no reliable D call. The CDR3 contains 15 residues. The V gene's germline CDR1 is SGHTA and CDR2 FQGTGA. Trimming left V 3 bases short and J 2 bases short, with 13 bases between. Here the CDR3 reads CASSFHSTGNYGYTF. CDR3 DNA sequence: TGTGCCAGCAGCTTCCACTCCACCGGGAACTATGGCTACACCTTC.

The chain is built from TRBV19 and TRBJ2-1, with a possible D match to TRBD1 (6 bases). The germline V and J ends were trimmed by 3 bases and 0 bases, with 9 bases remaining between them. Germline CDR1 and CDR2: LNHDA and SQIVND (reference sequence). The CDR3 extends over 15 amino acids. CDR3 DNA sequence: TGTGCCAGTAGTATCCAGGGGTACTCCTACAATGAGCAGTTCTTC. The encoded protein is CASSIQGYSYNEQFF.

This sequence joins TRBV11-2 and TRBJ1-4; D unclear. CDR3 length: 15 residues. From germline, CDR1 is SGHAT and CDR2 FQNNGV. Trimming took off 2 bases at V and 2 bases at J, with 9 bases between the two ends. The CDR3 reads CASSLTRATNEKLFF. The CDR3, as DNA: TGTGCCAGCAGCTTAACGAGGGCTACTAATGAAAAACTGTTTTTT.

This rearrangement joins TRBV6-1 to TRBJ2-5, with TRBD2 as a possible D gene (5 bases). This CDR3 has 14 amino acids. Trimming removed 2 bases at V and 9 bases at J, with 16 bases between. Germline CDR1 is MNHNS and CDR2 is SASEGT. CDR3 in amino acids: CASSEPLTRTSQYF. For the CDR3, the DNA is TGTGCCAGCAGTGAACCACTTACTAGAACTTCCCAGTACTTC.

In this sample, this clone turned up a few times. CDR3 nucleotides: TGCGCCAGCAGCCCCAAGACTAGCGGTACCTACGAGCAGTACTTC. Translated, it gives CASSPKTSGTYEQYF. The rearrangement uses TRBV4-1 and TRBJ2-7, with TRBD2 identical over 9 bases. J gave up 2 bases and V 4 bases, and 6 bases lay outside the gene matches. CDR1 and CDR2 (germline): MGHRA, YSYEKL. This CDR3 is 15 amino acids long.

The V and J genes are TRBV19 and TRBJ1-2; 9 bases line up with TRBD1. Germline CDR1 LNHDA, CDR2 SQIVND (reference sequence). This CDR3 comprises 14 residues. Trimming removed 5 bases from V and 2 bases from J; junction bases left unmatched: 3. This chain's CDR3 is CASSSGQGNYGYTF. The DNA of the CDR3 is TGTGCCAGTAGTTCGGGACAGGGAAACTATGGCTACACCTTC.

This chain joins TRBV30 and TRBJ1-2, with 9 bases fitting TRBD1. V dropped 1 base and J dropped 9; count of bases not matched to a gene: 6. The CDR3 is made up of 13 amino acids. CDR1 and CDR2 from the germline V gene are GTSNPN and SVGIG (reference sequence). The CDR3 spells CAWSEMGQGSYTF. The CDR3 coding sequence is TGTGCCTGGAGTGAAATGGGACAGGGCAGCTACACCTTC.

The rearrangement links TRBV5-1 to TRBJ2-5; 10 bases agree with TRBD2. The CDR3 extends over 16 amino acids. J lost 2 bases, V lost 4 bases, and 8 bases had no gene match. CDR1 is SGHRS, CDR2 YFSETQ, per germline. CDR3 DNA: TGCGCCAGCAGCCTAAGCGGGAGGGCCATACAAGAGACCCAGTACTTC. Protein sequence: CASSLSGRAIQETQYF.